A single sample is the source of the 23 T cell receptor beta chains below, sequenced in a study of regulatory T cells in long-lasting Graves disease. With iRepertoire HTBI primers and Arm-PCR of CDR3 regions, TCR beta libraries were built. From the multiplex PCR reads, TCRdb called clonotypes with MiXCR, one entry per CDR3 protein. The sample consists of around 250,000 distinct CDR3 sequences, about 20% of them appearing once. Time point indicated: newly diagnosed GD, antithyroid drugs for less than 3 months. Generation of the TCR library employed RNA extracted from PBMCs. This sample also belongs to another study, concerning T cells in Graves' hyperthyroidism and ophthalmopathy.

Sequencing was performed on peripheral blood mononuclear cells (PBMCs), taken at new diagnosis, from a patient treated with antithyroid drugs. These receptors originate from a woman aged 30 to 39 with Graves disease.

This clonotype has a handful of counts. The genes are TRBV20-1 and TRBJ1-6, with 10 bases matching TRBD1. Per the germline V gene, CDR1 is DFQATT and CDR2 is SNEGSKA (reference sequence). With V trimmed by 0 bases and J by 7 bases, 3 bases remained unmatched. CDR3 size: 15 residues. The CDR3 DNA is TGCAGTGCTAGAGATGGACAGGGGGAGAATTCACCCCTCCACTTT. Its translation: CSARDGQGENSPLHF.

This clonotype was counted ten times or more. This chain uses TRBV5-1 with TRBJ1-5; D might be TRBD1 (5 bases). The CDR3 covers 15 residues. Looked up from germline, CDR1 is SGHRS and CDR2 is YFSETQ. Trimming left V 1 base short and J 6 bases short, with 14 bases between. The CDR3 sequence is CASSLMSGMGQPQHF. CDR3 bases: TGCGCCAGCAGCTTGATGTCAGGGATGGGTCAGCCCCAGCATTTT.

This clonotype was detected many times. DNA of the CDR3: TGCAGTGCTAGCAGGGGGGTGGGGACCTACGAGCAGTACTTC. Protein product: CSASRGVGTYEQYF. The J gene is TRBJ2-7, the V gene TRBV20-1, with D possibly TRBD1 on 7 matching bases. The germline CDR1 and CDR2 sequences are DFQATT and SNEGSKA (reference sequence). There are 14 residues in the CDR3. Trimming stripped 3 bases from V and 2 bases from J, with 14 bases between.

The gene calls are TRBV4-2 and TRBJ2-1, with a tentative D call TRBD1 (6 bases). The germline V and J ends were trimmed by 4 bases and 4 bases, with 14 bases remaining between them. The germline gives CDR1 LGHNA, CDR2 YNFKEQ. The CDR3 covers 15 residues. The CDR3: CASSPPTGYYNEQFF. CDR3 nucleotide sequence: TGTGCCAGCAGCCCCCCGACAGGTTATTACAATGAGCAGTTCTTC.

This clonotype was recorded many times. The chain uses TRBV6-5 and TRBJ2-5, with a tentative D call TRBD2 (5 bases). Germline V gene data show CDR1 as MNHEY and CDR2 as SVGAGI. The V gene lost 4 bases and the J gene lost 5 bases, with 11 bases spanning the gap. The CDR3 length is 13 residues. CDR3 in amino acids: CASSSGRGETQYF. In nucleotides, the CDR3 is TGTGCCAGCAGTTCTGGACGAGGGGAGACCCAGTACTTC.

This clonotype was counted ten times or more. J is TRBJ1-5 and V is TRBV2, with 9 nucleotides matching TRBD1. The CDR3 totals 15 residues. The germline V gene has CDR1 SNHLY and CDR2 FYNNEI. V lost 6 bases to trimming and J lost 5 bases; unmatched junction nucleotides: 8. The CDR3: CASSDGQGLDQPQHF. CDR3 coding DNA: TGTGCCAGCAGCGACGGACAGGGGTTGGATCAGCCCCAGCATTTT.

In its sample, this clonotype was seen many times. The genes are TRBV3-1 and TRBJ1-3; possibly TRBD1 for D (6 bases). From germline, CDR1 is LGHDT and CDR2 YNNKEL (reference sequence). CDR3 length: 16 amino acids. The V and J ends lost 4 bases and 2 bases respectively, with 15 bases between them. This CDR3 reads CASSRGHLPPGNTIYF. DNA of the CDR3: TGTGCCAGCAGCCGGGGACATTTACCTCCTGGAAACACCATATATTTT.

This clonotype was counted many times. This chain joins TRBV20-1 and TRBJ2-5, with D tentatively TRBD1 (6 bases). V dropped 1 base and J dropped 2 bases, with 8 bases sitting between them. The CDR3 has 13 amino acids. Germline V gene data show CDR1 as DFQATT and CDR2 as SNEGSKA (reference sequence). The CDR3 is CSARADRQETQYF. In DNA, the CDR3 is TGCAGTGCTAGAGCGGACAGACAAGAGACCCAGTACTTC.

The gene calls are TRBV19 and TRBJ1-1; 7 bases map to TRBD1. V lost 1 base to trimming and J lost 1 base; unmatched junction nucleotides: 3. The CDR3 length is 15 residues. Germline V gene lookup returns CDR1 LNHDA and CDR2 SQIVND (reference sequence). This CDR3 is CASSIVGTANTEAFF. CDR3 in DNA: TGTGCCAGTAGTATAGTCGGGACAGCGAACACTGAAGCTTTCTTT.

This clonotype was counted ten times or more. The rearrangement links TRBV2 to TRBJ2-7, with D tentatively TRBD2 (5 bases). The length of the CDR3 is 14 residues. V dropped 4 bases and J dropped 4 bases, with 14 bases sitting between them. In germline, CDR1 is SNHLY, CDR2 FYNNEI. CDR3 sequence reads: CASSGTLRGYEQYF. The CDR3 coding sequence is TGTGCCAGCAGTGGCACACTCCGAGGGTACGAGCAGTACTTC.

This clonotype was observed at least ten times. This rearrangement joins TRBV5-1 to TRBJ1-3; D remains ambiguous. CDR1 SGHRS and CDR2 YFSETQ come from the germline V gene. V gave up 5 bases and J gave up 0 bases, with 12 bases separating them. The CDR3 length is 15 residues. This chain's CDR3 is CASRSGILSGNTIYF. The CDR3 nucleotides are TGCGCCAGCAGGTCCGGGATCCTCTCTGGAAACACCATATATTTT.

The genes are TRBV14 and TRBJ1-3, with D hard to call. Germline V gene data show CDR1 as SGHDN and CDR2 as FVKESK. The CDR3 extends over 13 amino acids. V lost 6 bases, J lost 8 bases, and 14 bases lay in between. The CDR3 loop is CASSNARMDTIYF. The DNA of the CDR3 is TGTGCCAGCAGTAACGCCCGGATGGACACCATATATTTT.

This clonotype has only a few counts. With a much larger clone just one base away, this may be a read error. The rearrangement joins TRBV6-6 to TRBJ2-7, with 7 nucleotides matching TRBD1. The CDR3 length is 16 residues. Per germline, CDR1 MNHNY and CDR2 SVGAGI (reference sequence). The DNA for the CDR3 is TGTGCCGGCAGTTACTCGACAGGGAGATCAACCTACGAGCAGTACTTC. It specifies CAGSYSTGRSTYEQYF.

Comments on this clonotype: A far larger clone is one base from this, pointing to a likely read error. The chain has TRBV13 and TRBJ2-4; 11 positions match TRBD2. Trimming cost V 5 bases and J 13 bases; bases outside gene matches: 10. Germline V gene sequence: CDR1 PRHDT, CDR2 FYEKMQ (reference sequence). The CDR3 has 14 amino acids. The DNA of the CDR3 is TGTGCCAGCAGCGACCCTAGCGGGGGGCATGGGCAGTACTTC. Translation: CASSDPSGGHGQYF. The full variable domain, its missing parts supplied by reference TRBV13 and TRBJ2-4, is AAGVIQSPRHLIKEKRETATLKCYPIPRHDTVYWYQQGPGQDPQFLISFYEKMQSDKGSIPDRFSAQQFSDYHSELNMSSLELGDSALYFCASSDPSGGHGQYFGAGTRLSVL.

This clonotype was recorded at least ten times. V gene TRBV20-1 combines with J gene TRBJ2-5; 8 bases line up with TRBD2. V was pared by 4 bases and J by 1 base, with 8 bases of the junction left unmatched. This CDR3 contains 15 residues. In germline, CDR1 is DFQATT, CDR2 SNEGSKA (reference sequence). The CDR3: CSATPAGAIQETQYF. The CDR3 DNA reads TGCAGTGCTACTCCAGCGGGGGCGATCCAAGAGACCCAGTACTTC.

Ten or more counts support this clonotype. The gene calls are TRBV6-1 and TRBJ2-2; 8 positions agree with TRBD2. The V segment lost 6 bases and the J segment 5 bases; nucleotides outside the gene matches: 5. CDR1 is MNHNS and CDR2 is SASEGT in the germline V gene. The CDR3 runs to 14 residues. CDR3 in DNA: TGTGCCAGCAGGGGGACTAGGGGAACCGGGGAGCTGTTTTTT. Its translation is CASRGTRGTGELFF.

The chain carries TRBV6-5 and TRBJ1-4, with 9 bases fitting TRBD1. The V gene end was trimmed by 2 bases and the J gene end by 7 bases; junction bases not matched to a gene: 11. Per germline, CDR1 MNHEY and CDR2 SVGAGI. The CDR3 runs to 17 residues. The CDR3 coding sequence is TGTGCCAGCAGTTACCGCTCCACAGGGGGCGGCGGTGAAAAACTGTTTTTT. Its protein product is CASSYRSTGGGGEKLFF.

The chain uses TRBV5-1 and TRBJ2-1, with 8 nucleotides matching TRBD2. This CDR3 is built from 14 residues. Per germline, CDR1 SGHRS and CDR2 YFSETQ. V shed 2 bases and J 7 bases; nucleotides not matched to a gene: 5. For the CDR3, the DNA is TGCGCCAGCAGCTTTGTACTAGCGGATAATGAGCAGTTCTTC. Its translation: CASSFVLADNEQFF.

Notes on this clonotype: A much more abundant neighbour one base away suggests this may be a read error. The chain is built from TRBV6-1 and TRBJ2-5; the match to TRBD1 covers 7 bases. Trimming took 4 bases from V and 5 from J; bases not matched to a gene: 16. Germline V gives CDR1 MNHNS, CDR2 SASEGT. The CDR3 sequence is 17 residues long. The CDR3 is CASSARVGHQGVETQYF. Written as DNA, the CDR3 is TGTGCCAGCAGTGCTCGTGTGGGACACCAGGGGGTGGAGACCCAGTACTTC.

This clonotype was picked up many times. The gene calls are TRBV6-1 and TRBJ2-2, with D unclear. The V and J ends lost 1 base and 5 bases respectively, with 8 bases between them. The CDR3 sequence is 14 residues long. Germline CDR1 MNHNS, CDR2 SASEGT. The CDR3 region is CASSEGQETGELFF. In nucleotides, the CDR3 is TGTGCCAGCAGTGAAGGTCAAGAGACCGGGGAGCTGTTTTTT.

A note on this clonotype: A much larger clone differs by one base, so this may be a read error. The chain couples TRBV6-1 to TRBJ2-1, with 10 bases matching TRBD2. Trimming removed 6 bases from V and 2 bases from J; junction bases left unmatched: 7. This CDR3 comprises 16 residues. Germline loops: CDR1 MNHNS, CDR2 SASEGT. CDR3 in amino acids: CASSRGTSDAYNEQFF. CDR3 nucleotide sequence: TGTGCCAGCAGCCGAGGGACTAGCGACGCCTACAATGAGCAGTTCTTC.

This clonotype has just a few counts. With only one base between it and a far larger clone, this is likely a read error. The rearrangement links TRBV7-2 to TRBJ2-3; perhaps TRBD1 as D (6 bases). Germline V gene sequence: CDR1 SGHTA, CDR2 FQGNSA. The CDR3 length is 15 residues. Trimming cost V 5 bases and J 4 bases, with 16 bases left between them. This chain's CDR3 is CTSSPRQNRADTQYF. The CDR3 DNA follows: TGTACCAGCAGCCCCCGACAGAACAGGGCAGATACGCAGTATTTT.

At least ten counts were recorded for this clonotype. The chain links TRBV3-1 to TRBJ1-2, with D uncertain. Trimming left V 0 bases short and J 2 bases short, with 10 bases between. Looked up from germline, CDR1 is LGHDT and CDR2 is YNNKEL (reference sequence). The CDR3 sequence is 15 residues long. The CDR3 nucleotides read TGTGCCAGCAGCCAAGATGGGGTTGGAAACTATGGCTACACCTTC. Its translation is CASSQDGVGNYGYTF.